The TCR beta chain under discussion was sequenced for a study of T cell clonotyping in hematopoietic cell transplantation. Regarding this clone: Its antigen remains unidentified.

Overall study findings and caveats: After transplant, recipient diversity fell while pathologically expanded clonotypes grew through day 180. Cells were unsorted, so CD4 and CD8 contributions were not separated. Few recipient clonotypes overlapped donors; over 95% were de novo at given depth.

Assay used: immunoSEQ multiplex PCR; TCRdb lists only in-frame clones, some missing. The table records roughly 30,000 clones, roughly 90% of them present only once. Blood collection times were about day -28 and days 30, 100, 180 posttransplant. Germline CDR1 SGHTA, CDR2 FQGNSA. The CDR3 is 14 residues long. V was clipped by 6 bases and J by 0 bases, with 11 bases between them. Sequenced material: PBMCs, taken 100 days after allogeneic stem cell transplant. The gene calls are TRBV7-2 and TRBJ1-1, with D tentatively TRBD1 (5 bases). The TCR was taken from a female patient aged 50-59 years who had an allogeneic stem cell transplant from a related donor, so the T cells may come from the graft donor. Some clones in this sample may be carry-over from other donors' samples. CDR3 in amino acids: CASSQARVNTEAFF. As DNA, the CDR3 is TGTGCCAGCAGTCAAGCCAGGGTGAACACTGAAGCTTTCTTT.